Presented here are 31 T cell receptor beta chains from one specimen sequenced in a study of shared clonotypes between healthy human individuals. The assay was immunoSEQ multiplex PCR, and TCRdb's table has in-frame clones only and misses some. Among hundreds of thousands of clones listed, over 65% were seen once. Sequenced material: PBMCs. The origin of the receptors is a woman aged 40 to 50 in good health. Some clones in this sample may be carry-over from other donors' samples.

The chain has TRBV2 and TRBJ2-7; weak D call: TRBD2 (5 bases). Looked up from germline, CDR1 is SNHLY and CDR2 is FYNNEI. Trimming shortened V by 6 bases and J by 6 bases, and 12 bases separated the two germline ends. The length of the CDR3 is 12 residues. CDR3 sequence (DNA): TGTGCCAGCAGGAGGGATTTAAGCGAGCAGTACTTC. Encoded protein: CASRRDLSEQYF.

The rearrangement joins TRBV5-1 to TRBJ2-3, with D perhaps matching TRBD1 (6 bases). CDR1 and CDR2 from the germline V gene are SGHRS and YFSETQ. This CDR3 is built from 14 residues. Trimming took off 3 bases at V and 2 bases at J, with 10 bases between the two ends. The CDR3 reads CASSYGTYTDTQYF. CDR3 DNA sequence: TGCGCCAGCAGCTACGGGACATACACAGATACGCAGTATTTT.

The V call is TRBV20-1, the J call TRBJ2-5; D possibly corresponds to TRBD1 (5 bases). V was cut by 6 bases and J by 11 bases, with 16 bases left in between. This CDR3 comprises 11 residues. Germline lookup yields CDR1 DFQATT and CDR2 SNEGSKA (reference sequence). The CDR3 DNA reads TGCAGTGCCAATCAGGGTGGAGAGCAGTACTTC. Its translation is CSANQGGEQYF.

Note on this clone: Within the sample, other DNA sequences also encode this same CDR3. The chain combines TRBV9 with TRBJ2-7; 11 bases align to TRBD2. With V trimmed by 4 bases and J by 0 bases, 3 bases remained unmatched. The CDR3 runs to 15 residues. CDR1 is SGDLS and CDR2 is YYNGEE in the germline V gene. DNA of the CDR3: TGTGCCAGCAGCTTCGGGACTAGCGGCTCCTACGAGCAGTACTTC. The encoded protein is CASSFGTSGSYEQYF.

This CDR3 is CASSLTPRGHTQYF. Written as DNA, the CDR3 is TGTGCCAGCAGCTTAACCCCCAGGGGGCATACGCAGTATTTT. The J gene is TRBJ2-3, the V gene TRBV7-3; 8 positions match TRBD1. The germline V gene encodes CDR1 SGHTA and CDR2 FQGTGA. The CDR3 covers 14 residues. Trimming took 0 bases from V and 7 from J; bases not matched to a gene: 3.

The chain links TRBV7-8 to TRBJ1-5; no clear D gene. V was clipped by 5 bases and J by 1 base, with 15 bases between them. This CDR3 region has 16 residues. Germline-derived CDR1 and CDR2 are SGHVS and FQNEAQ. CDR3 nucleotide sequence: TGTGCCAGCAGCACCCGGGTGGGTTCAAGCAATCAGCCCCAGCATTTT. Amino acids: CASSTRVGSSNQPQHF.

The V call is TRBV9, the J call TRBJ2-1; TRBD2 agrees at 8 bases. This CDR3 has 15 amino acids. With 0 bases clipped from V and 7 bases from J, the junction kept 6 bases outside the gene matches. CDR1 is SGDLS and CDR2 is YYNGEE in the germline V gene. The CDR3 DNA follows: TGTGCCAGCAGCGTAGTTGGACTAGCTGGTAATGAGCAGTTCTTC. It is translated as CASSVVGLAGNEQFF.

The rearrangement joins TRBV4-2 to TRBJ2-3; tentative D call: TRBD1 (5 bases). CDR1 and CDR2 (germline): LGHNA, YNFKEQ. The CDR3 length is 14 residues. Trimming left V 3 bases short and J 15 bases short, with 22 bases between. The CDR3 reads CASSQEDSTRRVYF. CDR3 bases: TGTGCCAGCAGCCAGGAAGACAGCACCCGCCGCGTCTATTTT.

The rearrangement uses TRBV29-1 and TRBJ1-6; TRBD1 is a possible D gene (6 bases). Trimming cost V 6 bases and J 10 bases, with 16 bases left between them. CDR3 length: 13 residues. Looked up from germline, CDR1 is SQVTM and CDR2 is ANQGSEA. The DNA for the CDR3 is TGCAGCGTAAGGGAACAGGGACAATCACCCCTCCACTTT. This encodes CSVREQGQSPLHF.

The V gene is TRBV19, the J gene TRBJ1-5; D uncertain. Germline CDR1 reads LNHDA; CDR2 reads SQIVND (reference sequence). Trimming pared 6 bases from V and 5 bases from J, leaving 11 bases between. This CDR3 contains 13 residues. The CDR3 protein is CASSFREDQPQHF. CDR3 DNA sequence: TGTGCCAGTAGCTTCCGGGAGGATCAGCCCCAGCATTTT. Based on the CDR3 plus reference TRBV19 and TRBJ1-5, the full variable domain is DGGITQSPKYLFRKEGQNVTLSCEQNLNHDAMYWYRQDPGQGLRLIYYSQIVNDFQKGDIAEGYSVSREKKESFPLTVTSAQKNPTAFYLCASSFREDQPQHFGDGTRLSIL.

The chain carries TRBV7-8 and TRBJ1-1; D remains ambiguous. The CDR3 runs 14 residues. Trimming stripped 5 bases from V and 6 bases from J, with 16 bases between. Germline V CDR1 and CDR2: SGHVS, FQNEAQ. CDR3 coding DNA: TGTGCCAGCAGCCGATCCTTTCGGGGTGCTGAAGCTTTCTTT. It is translated as CASSRSFRGAEAFF.

This chain joins TRBV5-4 and TRBJ1-3, with 9 bases identical to TRBD1. The CDR3 loop spans 15 amino acids. Germline loops: CDR1 SGHNT, CDR2 YYREEE (reference sequence). V trimming: 3 bases; J trimming: 0 bases; junction bases outside the gene matches: 1. This CDR3 is CASSSGQGSGNTIYF. In nucleotides, the CDR3 is TGTGCCAGCAGCTCGGGACAGGGCTCTGGAAACACCATATATTTT. Full variable domain (missing parts from reference TRBV5-4 and TRBJ1-3): ETGVTQSPTHLIKTRGQQVTLRCSSQSGHNTVSWYQQALGQGPQFIFQYYREEENGRGNFPPRFSGLQFPNYSSELNVNALELDDSALYLCASSSGQGSGNTIYFGEGSWLTVV.

With respect to this clone: A much more abundant neighbour one base away suggests this may be a read error. V is TRBV27 and J is TRBJ1-1, with D hard to call. Germline assignment: CDR1 MNHEY and CDR2 SMNVEV (reference sequence). The CDR3 is 13 amino acids. This chain's CDR3 is CASGFIGNTEAFF. The DNA of the CDR3 is TGTGCCAGCGGTTTCATCGGGAACACTGAAGCTTTCTTT.

The chain carries TRBV5-4 and TRBJ1-6; D possibly corresponds to TRBD1 (5 bases). The germline V gene encodes CDR1 SGHNT and CDR2 YYREEE (reference sequence). The length of the CDR3 is 15 residues. Between the trimmed V and J ends, which lost 0 bases and 10 bases, there was a span of 14 bases. The CDR3 protein is CASSLGGREGSPLHF. CDR3 bases: TGTGCCAGCAGCTTGGGCGGCAGGGAGGGATCACCCCTCCACTTT.

The rearrangement uses TRBV12-5 and TRBJ1-5, with D unclear. The CDR3 covers 14 residues. Per the germline V gene, CDR1 is LGHNT and CDR2 is FRNRAP. V was trimmed by 0 bases and J by 7 bases, leaving 10 bases between them. DNA for the CDR3: TGTGCTAGTGGTTTGGTACGGAGGAGGCAGCCCCAGCATTTT. It translates to CASGLVRRRQPQHF.

This chain uses TRBV4-1 with TRBJ1-1, with 7 bases identical to TRBD1. Losses at the gene ends were 4 bases for V and 0 bases for J; bases not matched to a gene: 8. Germline assignment: CDR1 MGHRA and CDR2 YSYEKL. The CDR3 sequence is 16 residues long. The CDR3 DNA reads as TGCGCCAGCAGCCTAACCCCCGGGACAGTGAACACTGAAGCTTTCTTT. This encodes CASSLTPGTVNTEAFF.

The J gene is TRBJ1-5, the V gene TRBV10-3; no firm D call. CDR3 length: 12 residues. Per the germline V gene, CDR1 is ENHRY and CDR2 is SYGVKD. V was trimmed by 2 bases and J by 7 bases, leaving 6 bases between them. The CDR3: CAISELSQPQHF. The CDR3 bases are TGTGCCATCAGTGAGCTTAGCCAGCCCCAGCATTTT.

This chain connects TRBV28 to TRBJ2-5; tentatively, D is TRBD1 or TRBD2 (5 bases each). Germline assignment: CDR1 MDHEN and CDR2 SYDVKM. This CDR3 is 15 amino acids long. V was shortened by 5 bases and J by 1 base, with 14 bases between the two germline ends. The CDR3 sequence: CASSPARDVQETQYF. CDR3 in DNA: TGTGCCAGCAGTCCCGCCAGGGACGTCCAAGAGACCCAGTACTTC.

The chain couples TRBV19 to TRBJ1-2, with TRBD1 as a possible D gene (5 bases). V gave up 3 bases and J gave up 0 bases, with 17 bases separating them. There are 17 residues in the CDR3. Germline V CDR1 and CDR2: LNHDA, SQIVND (reference sequence). The CDR3 protein is CASSMQSGGYTNYGYTF. DNA for the CDR3: TGTGCCAGTAGTATGCAAAGCGGGGGTTATACTAACTATGGCTACACCTTC.

The V gene is TRBV9, the J gene TRBJ2-1; 8 bases line up with TRBD2. The CDR3 spans 17 residues. With 4 bases clipped from V and 2 bases from J, the junction kept 11 bases outside the gene matches. Germline CDR1 is SGDLS and CDR2 is YYNGEE. The CDR3 sequence is CASSRRPTSGTYNEQFF. Written as DNA, the CDR3 is TGTGCCAGCAGCCGAAGACCTACTAGCGGAACCTACAATGAGCAGTTCTTC.

The chain links TRBV5-1 to TRBJ1-1; 7 bases align to TRBD1. Trimming cost V 3 bases and J 2 bases; bases outside gene matches: 10. The CDR3 covers 16 residues. Germline CDR1 reads SGHRS; CDR2 reads YFSETQ. This chain's CDR3 is CASSYLGGGGNTEAFF. The DNA for the CDR3 is TGCGCCAGCAGCTACCTCGGGGGAGGGGGCAACACTGAAGCTTTCTTT.

This clone was detected only once. The rearrangement joins TRBV11-1 to TRBJ2-7; D not resolved. Germline V gives CDR1 SGHAT, CDR2 FQDESV (reference sequence). V lost 4 bases, J lost 2 bases, and 6 bases lay in between. This CDR3 region has 12 residues. DNA for the CDR3: TGTGCCAGCAGCTATCAGACCTACGAGCAGTACTTC. Protein sequence: CASSYQTYEQYF.

J is TRBJ2-3 and V is TRBV9; TRBD2 agrees at 7 bases. Germline CDR1 is SGDLS and CDR2 is YYNGEE. The length of the CDR3 is 12 residues. J was trimmed by 13 bases and V by 3 bases; bases with no gene match: 8. The CDR3 protein is CASSDGRTRKYF. As DNA, the CDR3 is TGTGCCAGCAGCGATGGGAGGACTAGGAAGTATTTT.

Comments on this clone: Just one base apart from a much larger clone, this may be a read error. The chain links TRBV6-4 to TRBJ2-7, with 10 nucleotides matching TRBD2. In germline, CDR1 is MRHNA, CDR2 SNTAGT. The V gene end was trimmed by 8 bases and the J gene end by 3 bases; junction bases not matched to a gene: 7. This CDR3 is built from 14 residues. The CDR3 region is CASGVLAGIYEQYF. The CDR3 DNA sequence: TGTGCCAGCGGTGTACTAGCGGGGATCTACGAGCAGTACTTC.

This clone showed up just a few times. Other DNA sequences in the sample encode the same CDR3. The genes are TRBV20-1 and TRBJ1-1; D gene uncertain. From germline, CDR1 is DFQATT and CDR2 SNEGSKA (reference sequence). The CDR3 has 11 amino acids. The germline V and J ends were trimmed by 0 bases and 5 bases, with 4 bases remaining between them. The CDR3, as DNA: TGCAGTGCTAGAGAGGGGACTGAAGCTTTCTTT. Amino acids: CSAREGTEAFF.

The genes are TRBV19 and TRBJ2-1; possibly TRBD1 or TRBD2 for D (6 bases each). Germline V lookup: CDR1 LNHDA, CDR2 SQIVND (reference sequence). Trimming shortened V by 6 bases and J by 5 bases, and 14 bases separated the two germline ends. The length of the CDR3 is 14 residues. CDR3 protein: CASREGHTNNEQFF. The CDR3 DNA is TGTGCCAGTAGGGAGGGACACACAAACAATGAGCAGTTCTTC.

CDR3: CASSHQGNQPQHF. As DNA, the CDR3 is TGTGCCAGCAGTCACCAGGGGAATCAGCCCCAGCATTTT. The rearrangement uses TRBV27 and TRBJ1-5; D perhaps matches TRBD1 (6 bases). CDR1 and CDR2 (germline): MNHEY, SMNVEV (reference sequence). CDR3 length: 13 residues. Trimming cost V 5 bases and J 4 bases, with 9 bases left between them.

This chain links TRBV28 with TRBJ1-4; 7 bases match TRBD1. Per the germline V gene, CDR1 is MDHEN and CDR2 is SYDVKM. The CDR3 runs to 15 residues. V dropped 6 bases and J dropped 8; count of bases not matched to a gene: 12. CDR3: CASRPTGAYGEKLFF. DNA for the CDR3: TGTGCCAGCAGGCCTACAGGGGCTTATGGGGAAAAACTGTTTTTT.

By share, this clone counts as medium-sized. J is TRBJ2-1 and V is TRBV7-9; 9 bases align to TRBD2. Trimming removed 4 bases from V and 6 bases from J; junction bases left unmatched: 1. Germline V gene lookup returns CDR1 SEHNR and CDR2 FQNEAQ (reference sequence). This CDR3 is built from 13 residues. This CDR3 is CASSSGLANEQFF. The CDR3 DNA follows: TGTGCCAGCAGCTCGGGACTAGCCAATGAGCAGTTCTTC.

The rearrangement links TRBV19 to TRBJ2-5; 7 positions agree with TRBD2. J gave up 4 bases and V 5 bases, and 1 base lay outside the gene matches. Germline loops: CDR1 LNHDA, CDR2 SQIVND (reference sequence). This CDR3 spans 12 amino acids. DNA of the CDR3: TGTGCCAGTAGTCCTAGCGGAGAGACCCAGTACTTC. Protein product: CASSPSGETQYF. Drawing the rest from reference TRBV19 and TRBJ2-5, the complete variable domain is DGGITQSPKYLFRKEGQNVTLSCEQNLNHDAMYWYRQDPGQGLRLIYYSQIVNDFQKGDIAEGYSVSREKKESFPLTVTSAQKNPTAFYLCASSPSGETQYFGPGTRLLVL.

The chain is built from TRBV5-1 and TRBJ2-5, with unresolved D. The CDR3 is 14 residues long. Germline V gives CDR1 SGHRS, CDR2 YFSETQ. The V end was cut by 2 bases, the J end by 2 bases, with 10 bases between. Written as DNA, the CDR3 is TGCGCCAGCAGCTTCTCCGGGCTGCAAGAGACCCAGTACTTC. It codes for CASSFSGLQETQYF.